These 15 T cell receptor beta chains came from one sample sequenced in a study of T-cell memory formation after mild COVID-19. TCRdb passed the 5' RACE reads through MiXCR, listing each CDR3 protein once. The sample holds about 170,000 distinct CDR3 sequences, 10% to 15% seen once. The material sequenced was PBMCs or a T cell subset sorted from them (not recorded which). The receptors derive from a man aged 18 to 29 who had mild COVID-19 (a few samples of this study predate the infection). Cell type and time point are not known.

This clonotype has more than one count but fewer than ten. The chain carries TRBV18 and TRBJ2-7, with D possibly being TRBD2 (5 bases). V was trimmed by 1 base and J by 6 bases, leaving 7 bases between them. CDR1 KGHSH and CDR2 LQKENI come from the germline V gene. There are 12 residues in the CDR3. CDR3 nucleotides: TGTGCCAGCTCACCACAGGGAGTCGAGCAGTACGTC. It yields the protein CASSPQGVEQYV.

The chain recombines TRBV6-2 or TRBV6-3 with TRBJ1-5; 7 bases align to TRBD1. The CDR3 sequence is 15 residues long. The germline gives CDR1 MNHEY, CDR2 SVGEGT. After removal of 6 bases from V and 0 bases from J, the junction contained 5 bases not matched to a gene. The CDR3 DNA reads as TGTGCCAGCAGAAAGGGACAGAATAGCAATCAGCCCCAGCATTTT. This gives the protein CASRKGQNSNQPQHF.

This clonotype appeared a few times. The DNA of the CDR3 is TGTGCCAGTAGTACACTCAGGGGGCGTAGGCGGACTGAAGCTTTCTTT. The encoded protein is CASSTLRGRRRTEAFF. The chain is built from TRBV19 and TRBJ1-1; 8 bases are a match to TRBD1. The germline gives CDR1 LNHDA, CDR2 SQIVND (reference sequence). The CDR3 sequence is 16 residues long. After removal of 4 bases from V and 5 bases from J, the junction contained 12 bases not matched to a gene.

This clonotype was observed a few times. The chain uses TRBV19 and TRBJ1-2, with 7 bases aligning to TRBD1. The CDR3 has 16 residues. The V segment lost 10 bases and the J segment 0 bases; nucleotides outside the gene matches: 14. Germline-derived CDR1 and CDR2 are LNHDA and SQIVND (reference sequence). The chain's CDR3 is CATMGRGQRSNYGYTF. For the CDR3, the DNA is TGTGCCACCATGGGCCGGGGACAGAGATCTAACTATGGCTACACCTTC.

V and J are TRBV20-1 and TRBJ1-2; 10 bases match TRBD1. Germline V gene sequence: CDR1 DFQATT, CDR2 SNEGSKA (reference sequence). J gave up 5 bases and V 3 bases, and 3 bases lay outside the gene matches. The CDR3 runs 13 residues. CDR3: CSASRDRGYGYTF. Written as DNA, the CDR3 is TGCAGTGCTAGCCGGGACAGGGGATATGGCTACACCTTC.

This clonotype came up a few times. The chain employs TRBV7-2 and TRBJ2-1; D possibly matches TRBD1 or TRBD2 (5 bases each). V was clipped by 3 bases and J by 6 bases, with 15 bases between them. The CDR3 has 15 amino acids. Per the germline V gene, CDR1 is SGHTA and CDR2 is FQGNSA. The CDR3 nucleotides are TGTGCCAGCAGCTTTTTCTGGGACCTTACCAATGAGCAGTTCTTC. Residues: CASSFFWDLTNEQFF.

The CDR3 DNA is TGTGCCAGCAGCTTGCTAGCGAAGTTCACAGATACGCAGTATTTT. Its translation: CASSLLAKFTDTQYF. The gene calls are TRBV5-6 and TRBJ2-3, with TRBD2 as a possible D gene (6 bases). The V end was cut by 1 base, the J end by 2 bases, with 11 bases between. The germline V gene encodes CDR1 SGHDT and CDR2 YYEEEE. The CDR3 extends over 15 amino acids.

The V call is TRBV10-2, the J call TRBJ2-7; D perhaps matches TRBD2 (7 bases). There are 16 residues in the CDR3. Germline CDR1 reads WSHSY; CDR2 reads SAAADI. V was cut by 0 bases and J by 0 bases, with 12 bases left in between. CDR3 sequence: CASSESEGGSSYEQYF. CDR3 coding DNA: TGCGCCAGCAGTGAGTCGGAGGGGGGGAGCTCCTACGAGCAGTACTTC.

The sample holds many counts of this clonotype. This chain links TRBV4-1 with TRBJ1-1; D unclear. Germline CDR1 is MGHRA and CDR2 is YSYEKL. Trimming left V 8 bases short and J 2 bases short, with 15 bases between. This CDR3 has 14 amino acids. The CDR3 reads CASRGLLLNTEAFF. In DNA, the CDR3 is TGCGCCAGCCGCGGCCTACTCCTCAACACTGAAGCTTTCTTT.

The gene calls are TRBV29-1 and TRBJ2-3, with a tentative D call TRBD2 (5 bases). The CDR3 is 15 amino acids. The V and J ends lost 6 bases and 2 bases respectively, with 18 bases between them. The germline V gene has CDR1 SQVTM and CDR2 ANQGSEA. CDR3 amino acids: CSVGIQVVITDTQYF. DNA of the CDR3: TGCAGCGTCGGGATTCAGGTGGTAATCACAGATACGCAGTATTTT.

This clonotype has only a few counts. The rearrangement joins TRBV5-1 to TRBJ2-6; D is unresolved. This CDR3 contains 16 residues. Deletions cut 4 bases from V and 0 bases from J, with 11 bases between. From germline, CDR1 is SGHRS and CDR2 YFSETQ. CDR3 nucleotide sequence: TGCGCCAGCAGCCTACCTACAAGCTCTGGGGCCAACGTCCTGACTTTC. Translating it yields CASSLPTSSGANVLTF. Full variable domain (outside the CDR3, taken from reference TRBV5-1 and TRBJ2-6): KAGVTQTPRYLIKTRGQQVTLSCSPISGHRSVSWYQQTPGQGLQFLFEYFSETQRNKGNFPGRFSGRQFSNSRSEMNVSTLELGDSALYLCASSLPTSSGANVLTFGAGSRLTVL.

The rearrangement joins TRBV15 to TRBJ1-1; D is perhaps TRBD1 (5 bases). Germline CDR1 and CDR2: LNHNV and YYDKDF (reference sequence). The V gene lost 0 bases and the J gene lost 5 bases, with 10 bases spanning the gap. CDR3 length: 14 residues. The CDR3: CATSRDAGGTEAFF. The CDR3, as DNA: TGTGCCACCAGCAGAGATGCGGGGGGGACTGAAGCTTTCTTT. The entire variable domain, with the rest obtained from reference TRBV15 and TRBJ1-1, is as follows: DAMVIQNPRYQVTQFGKPVTLSCSQTLNHNVMYWYQQKSSQAPKLLFHYYDKDFNNEADTPDNFQSRRPNTSFCFLDIRSPGLGDTAMYLCATSRDAGGTEAFFGQGTRLTVV.

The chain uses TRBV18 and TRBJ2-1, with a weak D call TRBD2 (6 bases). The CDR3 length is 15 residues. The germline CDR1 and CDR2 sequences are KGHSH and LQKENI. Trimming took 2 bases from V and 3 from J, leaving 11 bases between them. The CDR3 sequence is CASSPIGGGYNEQFF. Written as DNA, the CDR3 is TGTGCCAGCTCACCAATCGGGGGTGGCTACAATGAGCAGTTCTTC.

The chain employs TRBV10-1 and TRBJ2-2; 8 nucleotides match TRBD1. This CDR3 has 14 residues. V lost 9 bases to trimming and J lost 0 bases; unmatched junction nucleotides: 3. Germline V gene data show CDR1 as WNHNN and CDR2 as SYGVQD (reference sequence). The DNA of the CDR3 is TGCGCCAGTCAGGGGGCCTCGAACACCGGGGAGCTGTTTTTT. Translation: CASQGASNTGELFF.

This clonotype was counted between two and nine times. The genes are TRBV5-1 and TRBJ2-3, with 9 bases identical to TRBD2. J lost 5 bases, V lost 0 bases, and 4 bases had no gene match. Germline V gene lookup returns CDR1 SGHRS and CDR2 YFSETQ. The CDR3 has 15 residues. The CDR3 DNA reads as TGCGCCAGCAGCTTGGCTGCGGGGGGGCAAGATACGCAGTATTTT. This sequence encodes CASSLAAGGQDTQYF.